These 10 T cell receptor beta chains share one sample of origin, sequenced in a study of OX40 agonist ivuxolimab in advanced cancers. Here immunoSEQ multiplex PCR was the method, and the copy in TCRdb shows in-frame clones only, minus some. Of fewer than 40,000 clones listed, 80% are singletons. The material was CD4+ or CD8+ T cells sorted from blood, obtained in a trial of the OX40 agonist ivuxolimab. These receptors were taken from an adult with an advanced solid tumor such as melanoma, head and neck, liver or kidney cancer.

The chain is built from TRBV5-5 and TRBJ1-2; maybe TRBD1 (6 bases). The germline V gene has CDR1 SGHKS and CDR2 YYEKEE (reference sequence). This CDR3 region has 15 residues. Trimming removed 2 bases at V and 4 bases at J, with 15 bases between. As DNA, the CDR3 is TGTGCCAGCAGCTTCCAGGGAGGGGGGATCTATGGCTACACCTTC. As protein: CASSFQGGGIYGYTF.

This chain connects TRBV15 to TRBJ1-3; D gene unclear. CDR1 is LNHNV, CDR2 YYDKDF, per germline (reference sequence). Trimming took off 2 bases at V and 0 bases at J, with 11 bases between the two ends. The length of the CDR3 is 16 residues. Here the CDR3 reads CATSRTTDSSGNTIYF. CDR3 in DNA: TGTGCCACCAGCAGAACTACAGATTCCTCTGGAAACACCATATATTTT.

CDR3 region: CASSQDPGAYEQYF. The CDR3 DNA sequence: TGTGCCAGCAGCCAAGACCCCGGAGCCTACGAGCAGTACTTC. The V call is TRBV4-2, the J call TRBJ2-7; the D is unclear. V shed 0 bases and J shed 2 bases, with 8 bases lying between them. This CDR3 contains 14 residues. Germline CDR1 and CDR2: LGHNA and YNFKEQ.

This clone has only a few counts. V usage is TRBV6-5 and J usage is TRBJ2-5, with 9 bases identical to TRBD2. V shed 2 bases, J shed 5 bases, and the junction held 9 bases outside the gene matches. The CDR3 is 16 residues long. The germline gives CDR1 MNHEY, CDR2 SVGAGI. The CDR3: CASSYGPAGGSETQYF. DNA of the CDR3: TGTGCCAGCAGTTACGGGCCAGCGGGAGGATCGGAGACCCAGTACTTC.

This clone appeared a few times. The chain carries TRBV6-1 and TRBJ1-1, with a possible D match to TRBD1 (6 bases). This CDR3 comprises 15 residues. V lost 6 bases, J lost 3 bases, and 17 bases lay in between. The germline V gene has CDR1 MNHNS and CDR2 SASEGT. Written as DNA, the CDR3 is TGTGCCAGCAGGGAGCGGGGGGGCATTGACACTGAAGCTTTCTTT. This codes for CASRERGGIDTEAFF.

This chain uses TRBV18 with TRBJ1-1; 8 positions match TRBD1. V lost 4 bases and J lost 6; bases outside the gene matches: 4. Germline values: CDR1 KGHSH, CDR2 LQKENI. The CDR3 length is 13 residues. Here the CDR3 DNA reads TGTGCCAGCTCACTACAGGGGGGGTCTGAAGCTTTCTTT. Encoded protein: CASSLQGGSEAFF.

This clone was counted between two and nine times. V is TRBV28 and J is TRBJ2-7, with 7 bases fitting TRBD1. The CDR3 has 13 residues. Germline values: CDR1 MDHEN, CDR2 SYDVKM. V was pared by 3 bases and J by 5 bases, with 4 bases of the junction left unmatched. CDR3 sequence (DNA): TGTGCCAGCAGTTTGACAGGGAGAAACGAGCAGTACTTC. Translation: CASSLTGRNEQYF. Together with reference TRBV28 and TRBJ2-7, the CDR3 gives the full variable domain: DVKVTQSSRYLVKRTGEKVFLECVQDMDHENMFWYRQDPGLGLRLIYFSYDVKMKEKGDIPEGYSVSREKKERFSLILESASTNQTSMYLCASSLTGRNEQYFGPGTRLTVT.

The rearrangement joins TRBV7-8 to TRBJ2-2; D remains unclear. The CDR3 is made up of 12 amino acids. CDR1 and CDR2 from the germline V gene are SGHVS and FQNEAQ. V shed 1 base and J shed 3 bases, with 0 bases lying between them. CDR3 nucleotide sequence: TGTGCCAGCAGCTTAGACACCGGGGAGCTGTTTTTT. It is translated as CASSLDTGELFF.

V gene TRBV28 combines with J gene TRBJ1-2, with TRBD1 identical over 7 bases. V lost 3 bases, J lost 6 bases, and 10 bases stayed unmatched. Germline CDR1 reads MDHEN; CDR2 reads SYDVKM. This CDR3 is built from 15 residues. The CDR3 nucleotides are TGTGCCAGCAGTTTCATCGACAGGGAAGAAGATGGCTACACCTTC. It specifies CASSFIDREEDGYTF.

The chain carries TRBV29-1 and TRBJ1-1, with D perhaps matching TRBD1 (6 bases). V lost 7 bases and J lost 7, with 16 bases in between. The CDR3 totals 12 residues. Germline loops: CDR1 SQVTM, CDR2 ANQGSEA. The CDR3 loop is CSADGGRSEAFF. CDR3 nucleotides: TGCAGCGCCGATGGGGGGCGGAGTGAAGCTTTCTTT.